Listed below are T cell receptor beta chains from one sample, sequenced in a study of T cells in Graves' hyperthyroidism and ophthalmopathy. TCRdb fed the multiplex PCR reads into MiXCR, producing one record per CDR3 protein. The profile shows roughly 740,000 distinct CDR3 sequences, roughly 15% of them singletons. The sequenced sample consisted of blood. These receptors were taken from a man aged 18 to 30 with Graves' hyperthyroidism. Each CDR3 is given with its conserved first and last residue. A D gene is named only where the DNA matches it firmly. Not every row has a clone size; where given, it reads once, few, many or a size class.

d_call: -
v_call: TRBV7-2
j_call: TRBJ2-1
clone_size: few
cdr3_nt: TGTGCCAGCAGCTTAGCGTCGGGTCGGCAGTTCTTC
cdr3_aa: CASSLASGRQFF

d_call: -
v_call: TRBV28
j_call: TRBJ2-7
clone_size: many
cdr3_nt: TGTGCCAGCAGTTCAACGCACCTCCGGCAGAGGGAGCAGTACTTC
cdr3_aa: CASSSTHLRQREQYF

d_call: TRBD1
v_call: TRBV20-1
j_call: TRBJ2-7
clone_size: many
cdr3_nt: TGCAGTGTCGCGGACAGGGTGGAAACGGAGCAGTACTTC
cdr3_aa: CSVADRVETEQYF

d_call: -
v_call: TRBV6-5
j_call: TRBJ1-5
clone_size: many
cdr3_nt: TGTGCCAGCAGTTACGGGAGCAATCAGCCCCAGCATTTT
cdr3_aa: CASSYGSNQPQHF

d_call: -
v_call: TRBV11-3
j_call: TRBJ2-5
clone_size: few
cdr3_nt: TGTGCCAGCAGCTCGGGGGTAGCCGGCCAGTACTTC
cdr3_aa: CASSSGVAGQYF

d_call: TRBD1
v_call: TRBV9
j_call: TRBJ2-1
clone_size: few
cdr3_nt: TGTGCCAGCAGCGGACAGGGGAGGCATGAGCAGTTCTTC
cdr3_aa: CASSGQGRHEQFF

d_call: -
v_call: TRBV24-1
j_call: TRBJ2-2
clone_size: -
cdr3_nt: TGTGCCACCAGTGATTTGCCTCCGATCACCGGGGAGCTGTTTTTT
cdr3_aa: CATSDLPPITGELFF

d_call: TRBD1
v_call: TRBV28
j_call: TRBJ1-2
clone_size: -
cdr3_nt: TGTGCCAGCAGCTTGACAGGGTTTAGGTATGGCTACACCTTC
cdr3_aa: CASSLTGFRYGYTF

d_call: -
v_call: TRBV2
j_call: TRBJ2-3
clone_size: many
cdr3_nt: TGTGCCAGCAGGCACGATAGCACAGATACGCAGTATTTT
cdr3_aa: CASRHDSTDTQYF

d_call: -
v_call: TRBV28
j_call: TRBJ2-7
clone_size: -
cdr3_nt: TGTGCCACCCACAGCCCGACAGGTGGGTCCTACGAGCAGTACTTC
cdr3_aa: CATHSPTGGSYEQYF

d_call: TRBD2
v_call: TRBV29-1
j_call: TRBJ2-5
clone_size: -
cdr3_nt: TGCAGCGTTGTAGGACTAGCGGGATGGTACCAAGAGACCCAGTACTTC
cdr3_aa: CSVVGLAGWYQETQYF

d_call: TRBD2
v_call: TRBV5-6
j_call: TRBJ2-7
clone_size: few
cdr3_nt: TGTGCCAGCAGCCTAGGACTAGCGCGAGAGCAGTACTTC
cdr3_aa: CASSLGLAREQYF

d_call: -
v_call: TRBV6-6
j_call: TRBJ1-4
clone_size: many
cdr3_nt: TGTGCCAGCAGTTACAATGCGAGGAGGGCGGGGGAAAAACTGTTTTTT
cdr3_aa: CASSYNARRAGEKLFF

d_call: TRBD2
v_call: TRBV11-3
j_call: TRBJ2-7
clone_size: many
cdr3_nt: TGTGCCAGCAGCTATGGACTAGCCCTCCCCTACGAGCAGTACTTC
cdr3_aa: CASSYGLALPYEQYF

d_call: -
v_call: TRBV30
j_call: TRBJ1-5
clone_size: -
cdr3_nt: TGTGCCTGGACGGCAGGGAGCGGAGGGCAGCCCCAGCATTTT
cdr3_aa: CAWTAGSGGQPQHF

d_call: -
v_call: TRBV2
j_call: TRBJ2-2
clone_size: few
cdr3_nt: TGTGCCAGCAGTGAATGGGGGGCTAGGACCGGGGAGCTGTTTTTT
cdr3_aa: CASSEWGARTGELFF

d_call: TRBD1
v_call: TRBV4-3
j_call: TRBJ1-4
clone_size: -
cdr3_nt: TGCGCCAGCAGCCAAGGGGGCAGGGGGTTCGCGGGGGAAAAACTGTTTTTT
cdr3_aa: CASSQGGRGFAGEKLFF

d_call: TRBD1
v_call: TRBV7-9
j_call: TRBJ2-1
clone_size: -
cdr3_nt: TGTGCCAGCAGCCCCCTCGGACAGGGGCACCGGCATGAGCAGTTCTTC
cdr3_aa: CASSPLGQGHRHEQFF

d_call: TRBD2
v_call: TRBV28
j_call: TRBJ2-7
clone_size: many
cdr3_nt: TGTGCCAGCAGTTTTAGGACTAGCGTTAGAGAGCAGTACTTC
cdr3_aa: CASSFRTSVREQYF

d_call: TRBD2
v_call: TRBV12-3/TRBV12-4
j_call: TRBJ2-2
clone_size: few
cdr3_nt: TGTGCCAGCAGTAAGGGACTAGCGGGAGTGAGCGGGGAGCTGTTTTTT
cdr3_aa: CASSKGLAGVSGELFF

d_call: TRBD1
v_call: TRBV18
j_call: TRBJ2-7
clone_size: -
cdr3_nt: TGTGCCAGCTCACCTTCCGGGACAGGGGGCGAGCAGTACTTC
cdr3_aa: CASSPSGTGGEQYF

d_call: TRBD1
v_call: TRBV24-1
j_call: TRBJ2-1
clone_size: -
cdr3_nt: TGTGCCACCAGTGACCTTAACAGGGGCGCAGGTACAAATGAGCAGTTCTTC
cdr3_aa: CATSDLNRGAGTNEQFF

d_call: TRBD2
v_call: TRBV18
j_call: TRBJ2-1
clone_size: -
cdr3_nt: TGTGCCAGCTCACCAATAGCGGGAGGGCCTGGCAATGAGCAGTTCTTC
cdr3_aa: CASSPIAGGPGNEQFF

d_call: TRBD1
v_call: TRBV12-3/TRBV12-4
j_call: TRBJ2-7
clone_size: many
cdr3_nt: TGTGCCAGCAGCCAACCCGACAGGGAGCTTAGGGAGCAGTACTTC
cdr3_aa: CASSQPDRELREQYF

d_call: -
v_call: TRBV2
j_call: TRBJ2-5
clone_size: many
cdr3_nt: TGTGCCAGCAGTGAAGATCGGATGGAAGAGACCCAGTACTTC
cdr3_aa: CASSEDRMEETQYF

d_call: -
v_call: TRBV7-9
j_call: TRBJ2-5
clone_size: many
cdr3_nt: TGTGCCAGCAGCCGGACCGCCCCGGAGACCCAGTACTTC
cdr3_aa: CASSRTAPETQYF

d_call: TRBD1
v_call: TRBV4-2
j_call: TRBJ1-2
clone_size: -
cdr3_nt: TGTGCCAGCAGCCAGGACCGGGACAGGGGGCGGACATGGTCGTCCAGCTACACCTTC
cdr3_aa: CASSQDRDRGRTWSSSYTF

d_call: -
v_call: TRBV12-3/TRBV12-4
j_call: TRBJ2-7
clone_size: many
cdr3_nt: TGTGCCAGCACCCTATCGGGCGTGAAGCAGTACTTC
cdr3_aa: CASTLSGVKQYF

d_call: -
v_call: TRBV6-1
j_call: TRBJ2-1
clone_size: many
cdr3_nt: TGTGCCAGCAGGGGCGCGTCCCTCTACAATGAGCAGTTCTTC
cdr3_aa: CASRGASLYNEQFF

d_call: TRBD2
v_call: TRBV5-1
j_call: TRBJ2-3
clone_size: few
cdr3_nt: TGCGCCAGCAGCTTGGAAGGCGCTAGCGGGGGGACAGATACGCAGTATTTT
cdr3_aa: CASSLEGASGGTDTQYF

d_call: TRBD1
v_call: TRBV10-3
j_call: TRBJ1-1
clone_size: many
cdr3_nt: TGTGCCATCACCCTTTCGACAGGGATGAACACTGAAGCTTTCTTT
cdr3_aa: CAITLSTGMNTEAFF

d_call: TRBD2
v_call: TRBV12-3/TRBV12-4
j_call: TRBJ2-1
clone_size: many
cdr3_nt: TGTGCCAGCAGTTTCCTAGCGGGAGACACCTACAATGAGCAGTTCTTC
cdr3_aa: CASSFLAGDTYNEQFF

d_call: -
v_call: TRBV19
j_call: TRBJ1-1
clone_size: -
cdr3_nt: TGTGCCAGTAGTATGAGGGGGGTAGGGAACACTGAAGCTTTCTTT
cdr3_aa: CASSMRGVGNTEAFF

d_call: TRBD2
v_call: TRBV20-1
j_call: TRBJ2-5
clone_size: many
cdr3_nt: TGCAGTGCTAGAGATCGTGTTAGCGGGACCCAAGAGACCCAGTACTTC
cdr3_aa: CSARDRVSGTQETQYF

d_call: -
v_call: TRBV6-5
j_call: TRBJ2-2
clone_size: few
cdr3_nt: TGTGCCAGCAGTTACGACAGACCCGCGAACACCGGGGAGCTGTTTTTT
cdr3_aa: CASSYDRPANTGELFF

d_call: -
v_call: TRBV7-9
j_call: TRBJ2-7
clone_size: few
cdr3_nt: TGTGCCAGCAGCTTCGCAGCGCCCTCCTACGAGCAGTACTTC
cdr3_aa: CASSFAAPSYEQYF

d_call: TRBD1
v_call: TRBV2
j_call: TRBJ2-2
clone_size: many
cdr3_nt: TGTGCCAGCAGAGGGGGCGCGTGGACCGGGGAGCTGTTTTTT
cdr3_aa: CASRGGAWTGELFF

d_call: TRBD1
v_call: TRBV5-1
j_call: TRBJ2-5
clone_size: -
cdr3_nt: TGCGCCAGCAGCTTGGGTATAACGGGACAGGGACAAGAGACCCAGTACTTC
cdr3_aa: CASSLGITGQGQETQYF

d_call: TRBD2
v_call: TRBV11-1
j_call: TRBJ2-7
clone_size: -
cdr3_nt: TGTGCCAGCAGCTCGCGGGAGGGCCGGAGCTCCTACGAGCAGTACTTC
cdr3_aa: CASSSREGRSSYEQYF

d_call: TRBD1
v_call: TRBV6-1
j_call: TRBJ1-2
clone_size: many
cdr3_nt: TGTGCCAGCAGGCACGGACAGGGGGCGAATGGCTACACCTTC
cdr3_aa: CASRHGQGANGYTF

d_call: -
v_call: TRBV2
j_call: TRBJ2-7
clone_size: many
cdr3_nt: TGTGCCAGCAGCCGGCCGGCGCCTCCCTACGAGCAGTACTTC
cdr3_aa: CASSRPAPPYEQYF

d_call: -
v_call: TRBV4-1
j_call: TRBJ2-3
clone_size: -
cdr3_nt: TGCGCCAGCAGCCAAGAGGGACTGCTTGGGACAGATACGCAGTATTTT
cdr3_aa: CASSQEGLLGTDTQYF

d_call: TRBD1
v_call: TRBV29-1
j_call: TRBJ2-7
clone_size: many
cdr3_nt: TGCAGCGTTGAGGGACAGGGCTACGAGCAGTACTTC
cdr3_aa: CSVEGQGYEQYF

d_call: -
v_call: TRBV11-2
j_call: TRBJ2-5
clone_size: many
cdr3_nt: TGTGCCAGCAGCGGAGAAGTGGAGACCCAGTACTTC
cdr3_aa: CASSGEVETQYF